The 5 T cell receptor beta chains reported below all come from one sample, sequenced in a study of T cells in Graves' hyperthyroidism and ophthalmopathy (dated by TCRdb to about 2019). The library relied on multiplex PCR. TCRdb lists the instrument as Illumina HiSeq 2000. TCR beta CDR3 regions were amplified from RNA transcripts. For the first round of RT-PCR on the TCR CDR3, the HTBI primer set was used together with the Qiagen OneStep RT-PCR kit. TCRdb's own reprocessing of the public reads used fastp at Q25 and MiXCR and kept productive beta chains. Every entry covers one CDR3 protein and lists the most common genes and DNA from its rows. This sample gives approximately 640,000 distinct CDR3 sequences in total; about a sixth of them show up just once. The ten largest clones capture less than 4.5% of the sample. Material: blood. These receptors all stem from a woman aged 30 to 39 with Graves' hyperthyroidism.

This clonotype was seen a few times. The V call is TRBV19, the J call TRBJ2-7; a weak D match, TRBD2 (5 bases). CDR1 is LNHDA and CDR2 is SQIVND in the germline V gene (reference sequence). V dropped 0 bases and J dropped 5 bases, with 20 bases sitting between them. The CDR3 spans 17 residues. The CDR3 sequence: CASSIDAHERGRNEQYF. CDR3 coding DNA: TGTGCCAGTAGTATAGATGCCCATGAACGAGGGCGCAACGAGCAGTACTTC.

This clonotype has at least ten counts. The J gene is TRBJ1-5, the V gene TRBV30, with 7 bases fitting TRBD1. After removal of 0 bases from V and 6 bases from J, the junction contained 8 bases not matched to a gene. Germline V gene data show CDR1 as GTSNPN and CDR2 as SVGIG (reference sequence). The CDR3 contains 15 residues. CDR3 in DNA: TGTGCCTGGAGTGTTGGACAGGAGGGGAGTCAGCCCCAGCATTTT. It encodes CAWSVGQEGSQPQHF.

This clonotype occurred many times. The V gene is TRBV2, the J gene TRBJ2-1; D possibly corresponds to TRBD2 (6 bases). Germline V gene sequence: CDR1 SNHLY, CDR2 FYNNEI. The CDR3 has 12 residues. V shed 11 bases and J shed 7 bases, with 15 bases lying between them. The CDR3 region is CAGWGEANEQFF. For the CDR3, the DNA is TGTGCCGGTTGGGGGGAGGCGAATGAGCAGTTCTTC.

This clonotype was counted many times. The V call is TRBV30, the J call TRBJ2-1, with D possibly matching TRBD2 (6 bases). This CDR3 region has 12 residues. V was cut by 4 bases and J by 7 bases, with 11 bases left in between. The germline V gene encodes CDR1 GTSNPN and CDR2 SVGIG (reference sequence). The CDR3 here is CAWTSVGNEQFF. DNA for the CDR3: TGTGCCTGGACTAGCGTTGGGAATGAGCAGTTCTTC.

The chain recombines TRBV19 with TRBJ1-3, with D possibly TRBD1 on 6 matching bases. The germline V and J ends were trimmed by 9 bases and 0 bases, with 24 bases remaining between them. The CDR3 totals 18 residues. From germline, CDR1 is LNHDA and CDR2 SQIVND (reference sequence). The CDR3 reads CARAWDKGVLSSGNTIYF. The DNA for the CDR3 is TGTGCCAGAGCGTGGGACAAGGGTGTCCTTTCCTCTGGAAACACCATATATTTT.